The present entry profiles one T cell receptor (beta chain) with its context. TCRdb passed the 5' RACE reads through MiXCR, listing each CDR3 protein once. Here the sample spans about 350,000 distinct CDR3 sequences, roughly 15% being singletons. These data belong to a study of T-cell memory formation after mild COVID-19. V was pared by 6 bases and J by 5 bases, with 0 bases of the junction left unmatched. The CDR3 loop spans 12 amino acids. Germline V lookup: CDR1 SGHTA, CDR2 FQGTGA. The receptor's source is a man aged 18 to 30 who had mild COVID-19 (a few samples of this study predate the infection). Cell type and time point are not known. The sample consisted of PBMCs or a T cell subset sorted from them (not recorded which). This rearrangement joins TRBV7-3 to TRBJ2-2, with TRBD2 matching 7 bases. CDR3 nucleotide sequence: TGTGCCAGCAGGGGAGGGACCGGGGAGCTGTTTTTT. It specifies CASRGGTGELFF.